The 9 T cell receptor beta chains below come from one sample, sequenced in a study of blood T cell repertoires in COVID-19. Here immunoSEQ multiplex PCR was the method, and the copy in TCRdb shows in-frame clones only, minus some. Among tens of thousands of clones, approximately 86% were seen once, and the ten largest hold about 1.2%. The sample taken for sequencing was peripheral blood. The receptors derive from a man in his 60s with acute or convalescent COVID-19.

The rearrangement uses TRBV7-2 and TRBJ1-3; D gene unclear. The ends were cut back, 4 bases at V and 4 bases at J, with 8 bases in the middle. The CDR3 has 13 residues. Germline-derived CDR1 and CDR2 are SGHTA and FQGNSA. The CDR3 DNA is TGTGCCAGCAGCTCCTCTATCGGAAACACCATATATTTT. This gives the protein CASSSSIGNTIYF.

The rearrangement links TRBV4-3 to TRBJ1-3, with 8 bases aligning to TRBD1. The length of the CDR3 is 16 residues. The V gene end was trimmed by 0 bases and the J gene end by 4 bases; junction bases not matched to a gene: 5. Germline CDR1 is LGHNA and CDR2 is YSLEER. The CDR3 coding sequence is TGCGCCAGCAGCCAAGAGTTCAGGGGGCCAGGAAACACCATATATTTT. Its translation is CASSQEFRGPGNTIYF.

V and J are TRBV27 and TRBJ2-3; 8 positions agree with TRBD2. Germline V gives CDR1 MNHEY, CDR2 SMNVEV (reference sequence). The CDR3 contains 15 residues. V was pared by 4 bases and J by 7 bases, with 10 bases of the junction left unmatched. Here the CDR3 reads CASSSSGGAVNTQYF. CDR3 in DNA: TGTGCCAGCAGTTCATCCGGGGGGGCTGTAAATACGCAGTATTTT.

This clone has only a few counts. The gene calls are TRBV2 and TRBJ2-2, with D possibly being TRBD1 (6 bases). This CDR3 is 16 amino acids long. Germline CDR1 SNHLY, CDR2 FYNNEI. The V end was cut by 6 bases, the J end by 1 base, with 15 bases between. CDR3 DNA sequence: TGTGCCAGCAGGAAGGGAGAGACAGGGAACACCGGGGAGCTGTTTTTT. Its translation: CASRKGETGNTGELFF.

This rearrangement joins TRBV12-3 or TRBV12-4 to TRBJ2-3, with TRBD2 matching over 9 bases. The length of the CDR3 is 11 residues. Trimming cost V 3 bases and J 13 bases; bases outside gene matches: 2. CDR3: CASSLGLAEYF. CDR3 nucleotides: TGTGCCAGCAGTTTGGGACTAGCTGAGTATTTT.

The chain employs TRBV11-2 and TRBJ1-1, with TRBD1 matching 7 bases. CDR3 size: 14 residues. With V trimmed by 10 bases and J by 1 base, 9 bases remained unmatched. The germline CDR1 and CDR2 sequences are SGHAT and FQNNGV. The CDR3 DNA reads as TGTGCCACCAGGAAGGGGGCGAAGAACACTGAAGCTTTCTTT. Translated: CATRKGAKNTEAFF. The whole variable domain, filled in from reference TRBV11-2 and TRBJ1-1, reads EAGVAQSPRYKIIEKRQSVAFWCNPISGHATLYWYQQILGQGPKLLIQFQNNGVVDDSQLPKDRFSAERLKGVDSTLKIQPAKLEDSAVYLCATRKGAKNTEAFFGQGTRLTVV.

The chain couples TRBV10-3 to TRBJ2-3; D is uncertain. V shed 0 bases and J shed 8 bases, with 18 bases lying between them. In germline, CDR1 is ENHRY, CDR2 SYGVKD. The CDR3 is 16 residues long. The CDR3 here is CAISESWSRTGGTQYF. The CDR3 bases are TGTGCCATCAGTGAGTCTTGGTCGAGAACTGGCGGTACGCAGTATTTT.

This chain connects TRBV5-1 to TRBJ2-3, with 9 bases matching TRBD2. The V gene end was trimmed by 4 bases and the J gene end by 1 base; junction bases not matched to a gene: 4. There are 15 residues in the CDR3. Germline CDR1 is SGHRS and CDR2 is YFSETQ. In DNA form, the CDR3 reads TGCGCCAGCAGCCTGCTAGCGGGGCGCACAGATACGCAGTATTTT. It encodes CASSLLAGRTDTQYF.

This chain connects TRBV28 to TRBJ1-4, with 7 bases identical to TRBD1. This CDR3 contains 12 residues. In germline, CDR1 is MDHEN, CDR2 SYDVKM. V shed 6 bases and J 7 bases; nucleotides not matched to a gene: 2. Here the CDR3 DNA reads TGTGCCAGCAGGCAGGGGGGTGAAAAACTGTTTTTT. Protein sequence: CASRQGGEKLFF.